A selection of T cell receptor beta chains follows, all from one sample in a study of identical twins. TCRdb called the 5' RACE reads again in MiXCR, with one record for every CDR3 protein. The data show 400,000 to 550,000 distinct CDR3 sequences, 24% seen once. Separately, the same data were catalogued under a study of T cells expressing NK-cell markers.

Sequences were obtained from CD4+ T cells sorted from blood. The source is a woman between 18 and 29 years old in good health. The CDR3 runs from the conserved cysteine through the conserved F or W. A D gene is named only where the DNA matches it firmly. A row's size may be missing; if present it is once, few, many or a size class.

TRBJ2-1,.,TRBV5-5,TRBD2,CASSLQGSGRVNEQFF,TGTGCCAGCAGCTTACAAGGTAGCGGGAGAGTTAATGAGCAGTTCTTC
TRBJ1-1,.,TRBV20-1,.,CSARKLTGSTEAFF,TGCAGTGCTAGGAAGTTAACAGGGAGCACTGAAGCTTTCTTT
TRBJ2-1,few,TRBV6-5,.,CASSYSIFYNEQFF,TGTGCCAGCAGTTACAGTATCTTCTACAATGAGCAGTTCTTC
TRBJ2-3,many,TRBV5-6,.,CASSVTSTDTQYF,TGTGCCAGCAGCGTGACTAGTACAGATACGCAGTATTTT
TRBJ2-1,.,TRBV7-2,.,CASMPGGYNEQFF,TGTGCCAGCATGCCGGGCGGGTACAATGAGCAGTTCTTC
TRBJ2-6,.,TRBV12-3/TRBV12-4,.,CASSLRNRGANVLTF,TGTGCCAGCAGTTTGAGAAACCGTGGGGCCAACGTCCTGACTTTC
TRBJ1-2,.,TRBV11-2,.,CASSLISSPTGYTF,TGTGCCAGCAGCTTAATAAGTTCCCCGACGGGCTACACCTTC
TRBJ2-1,many,TRBV5-1,TRBD2,CASSLVASGDNEQFF,TGCGCCAGCAGCTTGGTGGCTAGCGGGGACAATGAGCAGTTCTTC
TRBJ2-4,few,TRBV27,TRBD1,CASSLRTGVGKNIQYF,TGTGCCAGCAGTTTAAGGACAGGGGTGGGCAAAAACATTCAGTACTTC
TRBJ2-2,.,TRBV7-8,.,CAISLVLSGANTGELFF,TGTGCCATCAGCCTCGTGCTAAGCGGCGCGAACACCGGGGAGCTGTTTTTT
TRBJ2-7,few,TRBV11-2,.,CASSINPAYEQYF,TGTGCCAGCAGCATAAATCCCGCCTACGAGCAGTACTTC
TRBJ2-5,many,TRBV12-3/TRBV12-4,.,CASSLLDSQETQYF,TGTGCCAGCAGTCTACTGGACAGTCAAGAGACCCAGTACTTC
TRBJ2-5,few,TRBV20-1,.,CSGAPQETQYF,TGCAGTGGGGCTCCTCAAGAGACCCAGTACTTC
TRBJ2-3,few,TRBV12-3/TRBV12-4,.,CASSLGQTLDTQYF,TGTGCCAGCAGTTTGGGCCAAACTCTTGATACGCAGTATTTT
TRBJ2-3,few,TRBV12-3/TRBV12-4,TRBD2,CASSIAGVNTQYF,TGTGCCAGCAGTATAGCGGGAGTGAATACGCAGTATTTT
TRBJ2-1,few,TRBV7-2,TRBD2,CASTRTSASEEQFF,TGTGCCAGCACGCGGACTAGCGCCTCGGAAGAGCAGTTCTTC
TRBJ2-3,.,TRBV10-3,.,CAISGGDTQYF,TGTGCCATCAGCGGGGGAGATACGCAGTATTTT
TRBJ2-5,.,TRBV20-1,TRBD1,CSARPGTVQETQYF,TGCAGTGCTAGGCCAGGGACAGTTCAAGAGACCCAGTACTTC
TRBJ2-1,few,TRBV27,.,CASSLGETRGYNEQFF,TGTGCCAGCAGTTTGGGGGAGACTAGGGGTTACAATGAGCAGTTCTTC
TRBJ1-2,few,TRBV4-3,.,CASSPGQQNYGYTF,TGCGCCAGCAGCCCCGGACAGCAAAACTATGGCTACACCTTC
TRBJ1-2,.,TRBV5-1,TRBD1,CASSSGTGHGYTF,TGCGCCAGCAGTTCCGGGACAGGACATGGCTACACCTTC
TRBJ2-1,few,TRBV15,TRBD2,CATSRDFSSGRVNEQFF,TGTGCCACCAGCAGAGACTTTTCGAGCGGGAGGGTTAATGAGCAGTTCTTC
TRBJ2-2,few,TRBV7-2,TRBD1,CASSLIRRGRSAGELFF,TGTGCCAGCAGCTTAATACGTAGGGGGCGATCGGCCGGGGAGCTGTTTTTT
TRBJ1-4,.,TRBV5-1,.,CASSLWGAGEKLFF,TGCGCCAGCAGCCTATGGGGGGCCGGTGAAAAACTGTTTTTT
TRBJ2-3,.,TRBV7-9,.,CASSTGDSQYF,TGTGCCAGCAGCACAGGGGACTCACAGTATTTT
TRBJ2-7,.,TRBV10-3,TRBD2,CAISVGGDTYDVQYF,TGTGCCATCAGTGTCGGGGGGGATACCTACGACGTGCAGTACTTC
TRBJ2-1,.,TRBV12-3/TRBV12-4,.,CASPLSGASYNEQFF,TGTGCCAGCCCTCTTTCGGGAGCGTCCTACAATGAGCAGTTCTTC
TRBJ2-2,.,TRBV12-3/TRBV12-4,TRBD2,CASSRGRIRDTGELFF,TGTGCCAGCAGTCGCGGGAGGATTAGGGACACCGGGGAGCTGTTTTTT